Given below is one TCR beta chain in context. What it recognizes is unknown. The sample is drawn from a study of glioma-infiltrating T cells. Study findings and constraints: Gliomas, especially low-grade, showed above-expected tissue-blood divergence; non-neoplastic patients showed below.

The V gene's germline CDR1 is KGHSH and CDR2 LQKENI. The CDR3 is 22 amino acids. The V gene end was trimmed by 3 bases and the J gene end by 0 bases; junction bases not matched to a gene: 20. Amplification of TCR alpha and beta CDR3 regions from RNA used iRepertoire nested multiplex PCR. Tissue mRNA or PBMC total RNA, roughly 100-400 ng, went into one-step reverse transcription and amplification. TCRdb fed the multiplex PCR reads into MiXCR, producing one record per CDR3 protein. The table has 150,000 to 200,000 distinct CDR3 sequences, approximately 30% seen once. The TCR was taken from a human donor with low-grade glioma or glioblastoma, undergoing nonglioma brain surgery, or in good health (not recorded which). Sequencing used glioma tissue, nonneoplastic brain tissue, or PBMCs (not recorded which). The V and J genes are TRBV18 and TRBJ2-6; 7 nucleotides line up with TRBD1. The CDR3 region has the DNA TGTGCCAGCTCACCGGGGATATCATTCGTCCGGGACAGAGTCTCTGGGGCCAACGTCCTGACTTTC. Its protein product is CASSPGISFVRDRVSGANVLTF.